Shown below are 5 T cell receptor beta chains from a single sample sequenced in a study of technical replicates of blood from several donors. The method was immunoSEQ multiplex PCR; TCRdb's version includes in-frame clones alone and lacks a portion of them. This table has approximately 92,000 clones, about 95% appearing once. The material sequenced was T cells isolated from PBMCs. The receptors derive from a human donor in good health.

DNA of the CDR3: TGTGCCAGTAGTACGAAACAGACGAACACTGAAGCTTTCTTT. This codes for CASSTKQTNTEAFF. This rearrangement joins TRBV19 to TRBJ1-1; D is unclear. This CDR3 is built from 14 residues. The germline gives CDR1 LNHDA, CDR2 SQIVND (reference sequence). The V end lost 4 bases, the J end lost 1 base, and 10 bases lay between the germline ends.

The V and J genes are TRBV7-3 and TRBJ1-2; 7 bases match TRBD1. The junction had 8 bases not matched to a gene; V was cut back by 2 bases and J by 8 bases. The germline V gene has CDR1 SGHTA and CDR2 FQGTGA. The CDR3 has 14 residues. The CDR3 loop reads CASSLRRTGEGYTF. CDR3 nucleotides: TGTGCCAGCAGCTTACGTCGCACAGGGGAAGGCTACACCTTC.

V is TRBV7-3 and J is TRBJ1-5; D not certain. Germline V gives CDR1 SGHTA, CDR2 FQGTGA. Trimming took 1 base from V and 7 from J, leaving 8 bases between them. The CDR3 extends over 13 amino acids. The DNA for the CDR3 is TGTGCCAGCAGCTTAAAGTTTGAGCAGCCCCAGCATTTT. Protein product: CASSLKFEQPQHF.

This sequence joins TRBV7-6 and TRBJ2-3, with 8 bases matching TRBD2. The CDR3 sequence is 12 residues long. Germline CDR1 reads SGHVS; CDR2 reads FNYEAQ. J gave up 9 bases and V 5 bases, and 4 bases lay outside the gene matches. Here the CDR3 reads CASSPGRGTQYF. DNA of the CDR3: TGTGCCAGCAGCCCCGGGAGGGGGACGCAGTATTTT. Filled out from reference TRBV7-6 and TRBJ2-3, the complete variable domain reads GAGVSQSPRYKVTKRGQDVALRCDPISGHVSLYWYRQALGQGPEFLTYFNYEAQQDKSGLPNDRFSAERPEGSISTLTIQRTEQRDSAMYRCASSPGRGTQYFGPGTRLTVL.

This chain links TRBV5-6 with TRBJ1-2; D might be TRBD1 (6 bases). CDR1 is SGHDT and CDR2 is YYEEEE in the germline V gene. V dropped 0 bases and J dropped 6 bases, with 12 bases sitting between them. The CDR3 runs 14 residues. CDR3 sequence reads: CASSLDAGTNGYTF. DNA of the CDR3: TGTGCCAGCAGCTTGGACGCCGGGACAAATGGCTACACCTTC.